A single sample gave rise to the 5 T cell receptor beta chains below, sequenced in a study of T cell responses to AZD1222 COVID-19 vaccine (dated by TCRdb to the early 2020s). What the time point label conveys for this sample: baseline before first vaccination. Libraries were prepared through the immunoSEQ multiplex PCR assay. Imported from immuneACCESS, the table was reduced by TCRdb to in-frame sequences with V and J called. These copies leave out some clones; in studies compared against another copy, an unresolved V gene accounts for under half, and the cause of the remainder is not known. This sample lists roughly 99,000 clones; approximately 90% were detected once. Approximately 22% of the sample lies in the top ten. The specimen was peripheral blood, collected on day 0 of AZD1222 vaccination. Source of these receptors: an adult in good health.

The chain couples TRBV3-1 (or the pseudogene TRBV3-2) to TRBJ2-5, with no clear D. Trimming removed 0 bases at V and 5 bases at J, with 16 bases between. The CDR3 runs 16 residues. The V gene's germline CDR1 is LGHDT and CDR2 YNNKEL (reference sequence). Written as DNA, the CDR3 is TGTGCCAGCAGCCAAGAAACCTTCATCCTTCGCGAGACCCAGTACTTC. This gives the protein CASSQETFILRETQYF.

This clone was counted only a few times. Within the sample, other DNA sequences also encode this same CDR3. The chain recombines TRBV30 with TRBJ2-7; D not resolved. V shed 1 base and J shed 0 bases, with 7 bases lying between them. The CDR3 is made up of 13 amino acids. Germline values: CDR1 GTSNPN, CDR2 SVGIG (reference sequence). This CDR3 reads CAWSDGASYEQYF. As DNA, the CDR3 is TGTGCCTGGAGTGATGGCGCCTCCTACGAGCAGTACTTC.

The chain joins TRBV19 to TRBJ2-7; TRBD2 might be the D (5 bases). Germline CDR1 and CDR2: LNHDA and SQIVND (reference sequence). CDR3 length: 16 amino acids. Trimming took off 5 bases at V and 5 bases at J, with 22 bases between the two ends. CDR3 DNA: TGTGCCAGTAGTCTCGCGGGCGGATCCCCGAGGGACGAGCAGTACTTC. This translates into CASSLAGGSPRDEQYF. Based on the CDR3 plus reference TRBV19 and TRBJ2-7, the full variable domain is DGGITQSPKYLFRKEGQNVTLSCEQNLNHDAMYWYRQDPGQGLRLIYYSQIVNDFQKGDIAEGYSVSREKKESFPLTVTSAQKNPTAFYLCASSLAGGSPRDEQYFGPGTRLTVT.

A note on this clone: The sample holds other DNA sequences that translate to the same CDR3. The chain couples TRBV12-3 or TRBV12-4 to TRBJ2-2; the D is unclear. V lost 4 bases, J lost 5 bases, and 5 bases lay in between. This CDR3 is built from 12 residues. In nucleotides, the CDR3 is TGTGCCAGCAGTTCATCAACCGGGGAGCTGTTTTTT. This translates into CASSSSTGELFF.

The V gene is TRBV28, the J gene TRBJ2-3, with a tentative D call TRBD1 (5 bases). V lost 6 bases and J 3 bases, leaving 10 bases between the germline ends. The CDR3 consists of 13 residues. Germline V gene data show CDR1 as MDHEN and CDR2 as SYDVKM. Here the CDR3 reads CASSPRQTDTQYF. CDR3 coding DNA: TGTGCCAGCAGCCCCAGACAGACAGATACGCAGTATTTT.